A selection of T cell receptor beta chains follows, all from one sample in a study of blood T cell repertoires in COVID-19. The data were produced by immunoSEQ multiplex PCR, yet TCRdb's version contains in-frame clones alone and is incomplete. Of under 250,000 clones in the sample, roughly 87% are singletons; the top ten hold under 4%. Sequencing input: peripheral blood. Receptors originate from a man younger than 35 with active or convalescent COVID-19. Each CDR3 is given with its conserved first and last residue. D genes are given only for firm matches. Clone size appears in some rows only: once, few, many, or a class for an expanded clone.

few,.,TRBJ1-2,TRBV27,CASSPRQAAGYTF,TGTGCCAGCAGTCCCCGACAGGCCGCTGGCTACACCTTC
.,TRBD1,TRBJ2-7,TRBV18,CASSPGTGDYEQYF,TGTGCCAGCTCACCAGGGACAGGAGACTACGAGCAGTACTTC
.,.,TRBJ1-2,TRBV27,CAETANYGYTF,TGTGCCGAGACAGCTAACTATGGCTACACCTTC
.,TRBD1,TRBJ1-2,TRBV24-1,CATTPLKTGPDGYTF,TGTGCCACCACCCCGCTAAAGACAGGGCCGGATGGCTACACCTTC
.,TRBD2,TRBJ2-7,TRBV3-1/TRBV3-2,CASSQGGTSGRAFYEQYF,TGTGCCAGCAGCCAAGGCGGGACTAGCGGGAGGGCCTTCTACGAGCAGTACTTC
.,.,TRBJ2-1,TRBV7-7,CASSPLTAHNEQFF,TGTGCTAGCAGCCCCCTGACAGCCCACAATGAGCAGTTCTTC
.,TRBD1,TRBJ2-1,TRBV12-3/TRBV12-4,CASSSQGANEQFF,TGTGCCAGCAGTTCACAGGGGGCCAATGAGCAGTTCTTC
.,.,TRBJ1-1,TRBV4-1,CASSQEAQGALNTEAFF,TGCGCCAGCAGCCAAGAGGCACAGGGAGCCTTGAACACTGAAGCTTTCTTT
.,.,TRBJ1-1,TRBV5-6,CASSLGRDTEAFF,TGTGCCAGCAGCTTGGGCAGGGACACTGAAGCTTTCTTT
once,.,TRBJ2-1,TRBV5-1,CASGRGGPTNEQFF,TGCGCCAGCGGGCGGGGCGGGCCTACCAATGAGCAGTTCTTC
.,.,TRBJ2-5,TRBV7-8,CASSPTGETQYF,TGTGCCAGCAGCCCTACAGGGGAGACCCAGTACTTC
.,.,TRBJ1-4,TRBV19,CASSINYSNEKLFF,TGTGCCAGTAGTATCAACTACTCTAATGAAAAACTGTTTTTT
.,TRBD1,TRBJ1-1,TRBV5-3,CARSLVYRGTEAFF,TGTGCCAGAAGCTTGGTATACAGGGGGACTGAAGCTTTCTTT
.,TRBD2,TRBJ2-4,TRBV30,CAWSVFGGTSHRAKNIQYF,TGTGCCTGGAGTGTCTTCGGGGGGACCTCCCATCGAGCCAAAAACATTCAGTACTTC
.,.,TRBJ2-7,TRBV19,CASSKDRLTYEQYF,TGTGCCAGTAGTAAGGACAGATTAACCTACGAGCAGTACTTC
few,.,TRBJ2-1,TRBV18,CASSRTRVRSYNEQFF,TGTGCCAGCTCACGAACTAGGGTCAGGTCCTACAATGAGCAGTTCTTC
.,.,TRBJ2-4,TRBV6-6,CASSPQPGVAKNIQYF,TGTGCCAGCAGCCCTCAGCCGGGGGTCGCCAAAAACATTCAGTACTTC
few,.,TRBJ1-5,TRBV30,CAWSHGQSNQPQHF,TGTGCCTGGAGTCACGGACAGAGCAATCAGCCCCAGCATTTT
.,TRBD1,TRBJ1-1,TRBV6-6,CASRKLTGGMNTEAFF,TGTGCCAGCAGAAAATTAACAGGGGGGATGAACACTGAAGCTTTCTTT
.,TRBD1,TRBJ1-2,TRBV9,CASSVSGTGSGYTF,TGTGCCAGCAGCGTCTCCGGGACAGGCTCTGGCTACACCTTC